This TCR beta chain was observed in a study of human T cells and chemical hapten exposure. Across the study: The study sensitized with 2% DPC on a 2 cm by 2 cm patch of upper inner arm skin.

CDR1 and CDR2 (germline): SGHRS, YFSETQ. Trimming removed 0 bases from V and 16 bases from J; junction bases left unmatched: 10. There are 13 residues in the CDR3. Time point reported: patch test 2, 6 weeks after DPC sensitization. Treatment in this sample: therapeutic diphenylcyclopropenone sensitization with weekly scalp DPC. This clonotype has a handful of counts. Its antigen is still unknown. What the library attached to individual cDNA molecules were unique molecular identifiers. MiXCR, run by TCRdb on the RACE reads, gives a single entry per CDR3 protein. The sample yields a few hundred thousand distinct CDR3 sequences, more than 5% seen once. Study-wide points: Expanded TCRs were compared with controls, and the expanded TCRs formed significantly more large CDR3 similarity clusters. Healthy people's immune response may differ from that of the donors, who had alopecia.

Sequenced material: whole blood, taken in connection with sensitization to the hapten diphenylcyclopropenone (DPC). The receptor was isolated from a woman aged 18-30 years with alopecia areata. Some clones in this sample may be carry-over from other donors' samples. This rearrangement joins TRBV5-1 to TRBJ2-4; TRBD2 matches 7 bases. CDR3 in amino acids: CASSLALAGEPYF. CDR3 nucleotides: TGCGCCAGCAGCTTGGCCCTTGCGGGGGAACCTTACTTC.